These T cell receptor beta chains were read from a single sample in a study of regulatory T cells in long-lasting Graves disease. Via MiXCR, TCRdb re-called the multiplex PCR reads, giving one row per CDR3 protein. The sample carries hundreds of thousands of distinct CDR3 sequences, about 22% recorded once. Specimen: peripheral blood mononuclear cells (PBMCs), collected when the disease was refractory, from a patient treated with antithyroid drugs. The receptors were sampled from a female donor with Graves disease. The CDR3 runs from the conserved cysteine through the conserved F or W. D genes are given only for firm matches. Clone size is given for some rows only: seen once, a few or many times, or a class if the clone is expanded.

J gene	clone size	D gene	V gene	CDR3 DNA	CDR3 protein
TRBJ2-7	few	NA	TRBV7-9	TGTGCCAGCAGCTTTATTCGGGAGCAGTACTTC	CASSFIREQYF
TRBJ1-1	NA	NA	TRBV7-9	TGTGCCACCCTGGGGTGGTTTCAGGGCCCTGAAGCTTTCTTT	CATLGWFQGPEAFF
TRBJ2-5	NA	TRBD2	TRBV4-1	TGCGCCAGCAGCCAAGATCGGCGGGCTAGCGGGGGCCTCCAAGAGACCCAGTACTTC	CASSQDRRASGGLQETQYF
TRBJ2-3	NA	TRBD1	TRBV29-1	TGCAGCGCCGAGGACAGGGGGACAGATACGCAGTATTTT	CSAEDRGTDTQYF
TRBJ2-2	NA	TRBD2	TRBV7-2	TGTGCCAGCAGGGATCGGACGGGGGGTACCGGGGAGCTGTTTTTT	CASRDRTGGTGELFF
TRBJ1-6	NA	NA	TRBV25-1	TGTGCCAGCGGCCCCCTATGGCCGGGGAATTCACCCCTCCACTTT	CASGPLWPGNSPLHF
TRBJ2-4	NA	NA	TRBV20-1	TGCAGTGCTAGAGACAGCAGGGGAGACATTCAGTACTTC	CSARDSRGDIQYF
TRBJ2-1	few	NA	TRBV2	TGTGCCAGCCGCGTAAGCTCCTACAATGAGCAGTTCTTC	CASRVSSYNEQFF
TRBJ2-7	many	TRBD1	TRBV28	TGTGCCAGCAGTTTATGGGACAGGGGTGAGCAGTACTTC	CASSLWDRGEQYF
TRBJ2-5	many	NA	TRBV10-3	TGTGCCACCACCATTTCGGGACCCCAAGAGACCCAGTACTTC	CATTISGPQETQYF
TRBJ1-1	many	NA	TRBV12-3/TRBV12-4	TGTGCCAGCAGTTTACAGGGTTTCACTGAAGCTTTCTTT	CASSLQGFTEAFF
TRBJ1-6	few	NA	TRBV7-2	TGTGCCAGCATCAAACCGGATTCTAATTCACCCCTCCACTTT	CASIKPDSNSPLHF
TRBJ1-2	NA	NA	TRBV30	TGTGCCTGGTATACCGGAACAGAGGGAGGCGGCTACACCTTC	CAWYTGTEGGGYTF
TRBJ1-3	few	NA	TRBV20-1	TGCAGTGCTAGAGGCCCTGGAAACACCATATATTTT	CSARGPGNTIYF
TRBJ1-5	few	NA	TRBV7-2	TGTGCCAGCAGCTTATGGTCGGCCTATAGCAATCAGCCCCAGCATTTT	CASSLWSAYSNQPQHF
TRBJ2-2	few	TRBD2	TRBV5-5	TGTGCCAGCAGCCTCACTAGCGGGAGCCCGGCTTACACCGGGGAGCTGTTTTTT	CASSLTSGSPAYTGELFF
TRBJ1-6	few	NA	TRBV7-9	TGTGCCAGCAGCTTCGGAACAGGCCAGAATTCACCCCTCCACTTT	CASSFGTGQNSPLHF
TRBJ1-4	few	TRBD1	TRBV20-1	TGCAGTGCTAGAGGGCACCGGGACAGGGGTGAAAAACTGTTTTTT	CSARGHRDRGEKLFF
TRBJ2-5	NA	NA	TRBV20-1	TGCAGTGCTAGAGTCTCAACCTTGGGGACCCAGTACTTC	CSARVSTLGTQYF
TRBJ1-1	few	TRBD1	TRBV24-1	TGTGCCACCAGTGACCCGGACAGGGGAAAAGCTTTCTTT	CATSDPDRGKAFF
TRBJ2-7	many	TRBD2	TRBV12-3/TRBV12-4	TGTGCCAGCAGTTACGGACTAGCGGGGGTGGGTGAGCAGTACTTC	CASSYGLAGVGEQYF
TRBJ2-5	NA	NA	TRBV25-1	TGTGCCAGCAGTGAATATGTAGGGGAGTCGAAGGAGACCCAGTACTTC	CASSEYVGESKETQYF
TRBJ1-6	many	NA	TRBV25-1	TGTGCCAGCAGTGATGTCGCCGGATCTCATTCACCCCTCCACTTT	CASSDVAGSHSPLHF
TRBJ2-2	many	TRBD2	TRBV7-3	TGTGCCAGCAGCTCCGTACTAGCGGCCACCGGGGAGCTGTTTTTT	CASSSVLAATGELFF
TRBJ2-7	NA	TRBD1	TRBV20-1	TGCAGTGCTAGTGATGACAGGGGGCTATCCGACGACGAGCAGTACTTC	CSASDDRGLSDDEQYF